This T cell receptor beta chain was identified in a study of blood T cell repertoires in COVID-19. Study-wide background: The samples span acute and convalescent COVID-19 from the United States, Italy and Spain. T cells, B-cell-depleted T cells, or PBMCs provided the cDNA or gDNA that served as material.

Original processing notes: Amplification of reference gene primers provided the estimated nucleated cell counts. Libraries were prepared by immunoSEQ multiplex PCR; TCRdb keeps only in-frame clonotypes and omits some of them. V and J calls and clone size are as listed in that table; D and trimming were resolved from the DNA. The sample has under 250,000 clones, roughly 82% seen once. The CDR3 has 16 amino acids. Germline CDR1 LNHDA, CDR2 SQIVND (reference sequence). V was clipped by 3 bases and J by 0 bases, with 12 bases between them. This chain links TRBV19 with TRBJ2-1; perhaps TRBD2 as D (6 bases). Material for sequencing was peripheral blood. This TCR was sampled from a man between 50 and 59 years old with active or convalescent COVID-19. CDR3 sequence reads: CASSIPGLNSYNEQFF. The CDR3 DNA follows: TGTGCCAGTAGTATCCCGGGACTGAACTCCTACAATGAGCAGTTCTTC.